Below, 27 T cell receptor beta chains from the same sample are listed, as sequenced in a study of cytomegalovirus exposure and HLA in healthy donors. The PCR contained 60 Vbeta and 13 Jbeta primers. The assay was immunoSEQ multiplex PCR, and TCRdb's table has in-frame clones only and misses some. This repertoire shows 150,000 to 200,000 clones, about four fifths found once; its top ten account for roughly 1.6%. The sequencing input was PBMCs. These receptors all come from a woman between 50 and 59 years old in good health and CMV-seronegative.

The chain has TRBV28 and TRBJ2-1; 8 bases map to TRBD2. V trimming: 2 bases; J trimming: 1 base; junction bases outside the gene matches: 4. The CDR3 loop spans 16 amino acids. Germline V gene lookup returns CDR1 MDHEN and CDR2 SYDVKM. The CDR3 sequence is CASSLEGGRSYNEQFF. The CDR3 DNA is TGTGCCAGCAGTTTAGAAGGCGGGAGGTCCTACAATGAGCAGTTCTTC.

The chain carries TRBV7-9 and TRBJ1-2; 7 bases fit TRBD1. The CDR3 extends over 13 amino acids. Per the germline V gene, CDR1 is SEHNR and CDR2 is FQNEAQ (reference sequence). With V trimmed by 1 base and J by 6 bases, 2 bases remained unmatched. DNA of the CDR3: TGTGCCAGCAGCTTAGGGCAGGGGGATGGCTACACCTTC. This encodes CASSLGQGDGYTF.

The chain recombines TRBV29-1 with TRBJ2-1; D is possibly TRBD2 (5 bases). Germline V gives CDR1 SQVTM, CDR2 ANQGSEA. V lost 5 bases and J 7 bases, leaving 9 bases between the germline ends. This CDR3 region has 11 residues. The CDR3 spells CSVSSGNEQFF. CDR3 nucleotide sequence: TGCAGCGTTTCCTCGGGGAATGAGCAGTTCTTC.

The rearrangement links TRBV2 to TRBJ2-7, with D perhaps TRBD1 (6 bases). The germline gives CDR1 SNHLY, CDR2 FYNNEI. V shed 10 bases and J shed 0 bases, with 19 bases lying between them. The CDR3 contains 15 residues. The CDR3 coding sequence is TGTGCCACCACCGCCCCGGACAGTCTCTCCTACGAGCAGTACTTC. This gives the protein CATTAPDSLSYEQYF. Complete variable domain (other parts from reference TRBV2 and TRBJ2-7): EPEVTQTPSHQVTQMGQEVILRCVPISNHLYFYWYRQILGQKVEFLVSFYNNEISEKSEIFDDQFSVERPDGSNFTLKIRSTKLEDSAMYFCATTAPDSLSYEQYFGPGTRLTVT.

This clone was detected a few times. The chain combines TRBV4-3 with TRBJ2-6, with TRBD1 matching over 7 bases. The CDR3 is made up of 20 amino acids. Germline V CDR1 and CDR2: LGHNA, YSLEER. V lost 0 bases, J lost 0 bases, and 11 bases stayed unmatched. Written as DNA, the CDR3 is TGCGCCAGCAGCCAAGATGGGCAGGGGGTGTACAGCTCTGGGGCCAACGTCCTGACTTTC. It encodes CASSQDGQGVYSSGANVLTF.

This chain links TRBV11-1 with TRBJ1-2, with D possibly matching TRBD1 (6 bases). This CDR3 contains 14 residues. The germline V gene encodes CDR1 SGHAT and CDR2 FQDESV (reference sequence). Deletions cut 2 bases from V and 5 bases from J, with 12 bases between. The CDR3 is CASSLLPGEYGYTF. The DNA for the CDR3 is TGTGCCAGCAGCTTATTACCAGGGGAATATGGCTACACCTTC.

This rearrangement joins TRBV4-3 to TRBJ1-2; 8 bases are shared with TRBD1. The germline V gene encodes CDR1 LGHNA and CDR2 YSLEER. The junction had 5 bases not matched to a gene; V was cut back by 6 bases and J by 8 bases. The length of the CDR3 is 12 residues. The CDR3 protein is CASRQGAGGYTF. DNA for the CDR3: TGCGCCAGCAGGCAGGGGGCCGGGGGCTACACCTTC.

With regard to this clone: The sample has other DNA sequences that encode this CDR3 too. The gene calls are TRBV6-5 and TRBJ2-1; 12 bases fit TRBD2. The CDR3 sequence is 16 residues long. With V trimmed by 4 bases and J by 8 bases, 9 bases remained unmatched. Germline V gene data show CDR1 as MNHEY and CDR2 as SVGAGI. CDR3 amino acids: CASSSLTSGSGYEQFF. The CDR3 coding sequence is TGTGCCAGCAGTTCCTTGACTAGCGGGAGCGGGTATGAGCAGTTCTTC.

The chain employs TRBV5-5 and TRBJ1-1, with a possible D match to TRBD1 (6 bases). Germline CDR1 reads SGHKS; CDR2 reads YYEKEE (reference sequence). V was cut by 5 bases and J by 1 base, with 15 bases left in between. The CDR3 loop spans 15 amino acids. The CDR3 is CASRPRGGGNTEAFF. The DNA for the CDR3 is TGTGCCAGCAGGCCCCGGGGAGGGGGGAACACTGAAGCTTTCTTT.

The chain uses TRBV7-9 and TRBJ1-2, with D unclear. Trimming shortened V by 2 bases and J by 2 bases, and 12 bases separated the two germline ends. Germline values: CDR1 SEHNR, CDR2 FQNEAQ (reference sequence). The CDR3 runs to 15 residues. In DNA form, the CDR3 reads TGTGCCAGCAGCTTATCCTCGGAGGGAAACTATGGCTACACCTTC. Amino acid sequence: CASSLSSEGNYGYTF.

This sequence joins TRBV6-5 and TRBJ1-2; D perhaps matches TRBD1 (6 bases). The CDR3 runs to 16 residues. Trimming removed 2 bases at V and 2 bases at J, with 15 bases between. Germline CDR1 and CDR2: MNHEY and SVGAGI. The CDR3 loop reads CASSYKAGGRNYGYTF. The DNA for the CDR3 is TGTGCCAGCAGTTACAAAGCGGGGGGGCGGAACTATGGCTACACCTTC.

About this clone itself: Germline and junction disagree at one end, which may indicate a read error. The chain recombines TRBV5-4 with TRBJ2-7; TRBD1 matches 10 bases. CDR1 is SGHNT, CDR2 YYREEE, per germline (reference sequence). The CDR3 runs 15 residues. The CDR3 region is CAGSSTGGRKYEQYF. For the CDR3, the DNA is TGTGCCGGCAGCTCGACAGGGGGCAGGAAGTATGAGCAGTACTTC.

This clone was picked up one time. CDR3 loop: CASSLPAGETFNYGYTF. In DNA form, the CDR3 reads TGTGCCAGCAGTTTGCCGGCAGGGGAGACGTTTAACTATGGCTACACCTTC. This chain uses TRBV28 with TRBJ1-2, with a tentative D call TRBD1 (6 bases). V lost 3 bases and J lost 1, with 18 bases in between. The germline V gene encodes CDR1 MDHEN and CDR2 SYDVKM. The CDR3 loop spans 17 amino acids.

Remarks on this clone: This same CDR3 is encoded by further DNA sequences in the sample. The chain is built from TRBV5-1 and TRBJ1-1; D remains ambiguous. Per germline, CDR1 SGHRS and CDR2 YFSETQ. This CDR3 is 14 amino acids long. V lost 0 bases to trimming and J lost 2 bases, with 8 bases between them. The CDR3 reads CASSLGELNTEAFF. CDR3 DNA: TGCGCCAGCAGCTTGGGAGAACTCAACACTGAAGCTTTCTTT.

The V and J genes are TRBV9 and TRBJ1-1; the D is unclear. Between the trimmed V and J ends, which lost 0 bases and 2 bases, there was a span of 14 bases. Germline assignment: CDR1 SGDLS and CDR2 YYNGEE. The CDR3 totals 16 residues. CDR3 coding DNA: TGTGCCAGCAGCGTAGGCGGATCCAGCCTTAACACTGAAGCTTTCTTT. Translated: CASSVGGSSLNTEAFF.

The count of this clone is one. V is TRBV29-1 and J is TRBJ1-2, with D uncertain. The CDR3 is 14 residues long. Germline V gene sequence: CDR1 SQVTM, CDR2 ANQGSEA. V lost 4 bases and J 1 base, leaving 13 bases between the germline ends. This chain's CDR3 is CSVVGQNLNYGYTF. The CDR3 nucleotides are TGCAGCGTTGTTGGGCAGAACCTTAACTATGGCTACACCTTC.

This clone was seen a single time. The V call is TRBV23-1, the J call TRBJ1-2, with a tentative D call TRBD1 (5 bases). TRBV23-1 belongs to the ORF category, with a function that is uncertain. The CDR3 spans 14 residues. Between the trimmed V and J ends, which lost 7 bases and 5 bases, there was a span of 17 bases. CDR3: CASKQRGGEYGYTF. The CDR3 region has the DNA TGCGCCAGCAAGCAGCGGGGAGGGGAGTATGGCTACACCTTC.

The V gene is TRBV18, the J gene TRBJ2-1; the D is unclear. V was pared by 3 bases and J by 7 bases, with 13 bases between. The length of the CDR3 is 14 residues. Germline V gene data show CDR1 as KGHSH and CDR2 as LQKENI. Here the CDR3 reads CASSPLRSGNEQFF. In DNA, the CDR3 is TGTGCCAGCTCACCCTTAAGATCGGGTAATGAGCAGTTCTTC.

The chain employs TRBV12-5 and TRBJ2-3; TRBD1 agrees at 9 bases. The CDR3 has 15 residues. After removal of 4 bases from V and 3 bases from J, the junction contained 5 bases not matched to a gene. Germline lookup yields CDR1 LGHNT and CDR2 FRNRAP. The CDR3 region has the DNA TGTGCTAGTGGTTCACAGGACAGGGGAACAGATACGCAGTATTTT. Its translation is CASGSQDRGTDTQYF.

This clone has only one observation. The chain links TRBV19 to TRBJ2-2; TRBD2 matches at 8 bases. The V gene's germline CDR1 is LNHDA and CDR2 SQIVND (reference sequence). After removal of 3 bases from V and 6 bases from J, the junction contained 12 bases not matched to a gene. The CDR3 sequence is 17 residues long. The CDR3 region is CASSMEARSGGSGELFF. The DNA for the CDR3 is TGTGCCAGTAGTATGGAGGCCAGGTCGGGAGGGTCCGGGGAGCTGTTTTTT.

The chain employs TRBV4-1 and TRBJ2-1; 10 bases map to TRBD2. CDR3 length equals 15 residues. CDR1 is MGHRA, CDR2 YSYEKL, per germline. V shed 2 bases and J 5 bases; nucleotides not matched to a gene: 3. As DNA, the CDR3 is TGCGCCAGCAGCCAACTAGCGGGAGTTGACAATGAGCAGTTCTTC. Protein: CASSQLAGVDNEQFF.

The chain joins TRBV9 to TRBJ2-1; TRBD2 aligns across 7 bases. After removal of 3 bases from V and 1 base from J, the junction contained 10 bases not matched to a gene. CDR1 is SGDLS and CDR2 is YYNGEE in the germline V gene. This CDR3 is 17 amino acids long. The CDR3 bases are TGTGCCAGCAGCGCCCCCAAATGGGGGGGGTCCTACAATGAGCAGTTCTTC. Its protein product is CASSAPKWGGSYNEQFF.

The genes are TRBV27 and TRBJ1-2; 7 bases are shared with TRBD1. The trim removed 6 bases at V and 1 base at J, leaving 5 bases unmatched. The CDR3 length is 14 residues. The germline gives CDR1 MNHEY, CDR2 SMNVEV (reference sequence). The CDR3 bases are TGTGCCAGCAGGTCGACAGGGAGTAACTATGGCTACACCTTC. Protein product: CASRSTGSNYGYTF.

The chain recombines TRBV6-5 with TRBJ1-2; a weak D match, TRBD1 (6 bases). The CDR3 consists of 14 residues. CDR1 is MNHEY and CDR2 is SVGAGI in the germline V gene. V was shortened by 6 bases and J by 2 bases, with 13 bases between the two germline ends. The CDR3 DNA reads TGTGCCAGCAGCCGCTACACAGGGAACTATGGCTACACCTTC. Translating gives CASSRYTGNYGYTF.

J is TRBJ1-2 and V is TRBV4-1, with 8 bases lining up with TRBD1. The CDR3 spans 17 residues. V shed 5 bases, J shed 5 bases, and the junction held 16 bases outside the gene matches. Germline values: CDR1 MGHRA, CDR2 YSYEKL. The CDR3 loop is CASSKIPGQARKYGYTF. The CDR3 bases are TGCGCCAGCAGCAAAATTCCGGGACAGGCTAGGAAATATGGCTACACCTTC.

The chain employs TRBV6-6 and TRBJ2-3; 8 positions agree with TRBD1. Germline assignment: CDR1 MNHNY and CDR2 SVGAGI (reference sequence). Trimming at V came to 0 bases and at J to 5 bases, leaving 7 bases not matched to a gene. The CDR3 runs 16 residues. The CDR3 coding sequence is TGTGCCAGCAGTTACTCGGCAGGGGGCGCAAAAGATACGCAGTATTTT. Translating it yields CASSYSAGGAKDTQYF.

The CDR3 nucleotides are TGCGCCAGCAGCCAACTCGGACACTTTTACGAGCAGTACTTC. It translates to CASSQLGHFYEQYF. The gene calls are TRBV4-1 and TRBJ2-7, with a possible D match to TRBD1 (5 bases). The germline V and J ends were trimmed by 2 bases and 4 bases, with 12 bases remaining between them. Germline CDR1 reads MGHRA; CDR2 reads YSYEKL. The CDR3 sequence is 14 residues long.